These 19 T cell receptor beta chains came from one sample sequenced in a study of T cells in Graves' hyperthyroidism and ophthalmopathy. Amplification of TCR beta CDR3 regions was performed using RNA transcripts as template. Researchers ran a first-round RT-PCR on the TCR CDR3 using the HTBI primer set. TCRdb re-called the multiplex PCR reads through MiXCR, storing one row per CDR3 protein. Among fewer than 750,000 distinct CDR3 sequences listed, just over 45% were seen once. Sequencing was performed on peripheral blood or thyroid tissue (not recorded which). Receptors originate from a woman between 18 and 30 years old with Graves' hyperthyroidism.

This clonotype occurred many times. The CDR3 loop reads CASQGRGNQPQHF. The CDR3 nucleotides are TGTGCCAGCCAGGGTAGGGGCAATCAGCCCCAGCATTTT. The V call is TRBV19, the J call TRBJ1-5, with D possibly TRBD1 on 5 matching bases. Trimming cost V 9 bases and J 2 bases, with 11 bases left between them. This CDR3 has 13 amino acids. Germline V CDR1 and CDR2: LNHDA, SQIVND (reference sequence).

The V gene is TRBV12-3 or TRBV12-4, the J gene TRBJ2-5, with D maybe TRBD1 (6 bases). The ends were cut back, 5 bases at V and 5 bases at J, with 21 bases in the middle. The CDR3 contains 16 residues. Here the CDR3 reads CASSTGTQGPWETQYF. The CDR3 DNA is TGTGCCAGCAGTACCGGGACCCAGGGGCCATGGGAGACCCAGTACTTC.

This clonotype appeared many times. The CDR3 DNA is TGTGCCAGCAGCATTGGGACAGTAGAGGGTGAGCAGTACTTC. Residues: CASSIGTVEGEQYF. V gene TRBV7-2 combines with J gene TRBJ2-7; 7 bases align to TRBD1. The CDR3 totals 14 residues. CDR1 SGHTA and CDR2 FQGNSA come from the germline V gene. The junction had 11 bases not matched to a gene; V was cut back by 5 bases and J by 7 bases.

The chain uses TRBV10-3 and TRBJ1-5; D gene unclear. The V gene lost 5 bases and the J gene lost 7 bases, with 0 bases spanning the gap. This CDR3 region has 9 residues. CDR1 and CDR2 from the germline V gene are ENHRY and SYGVKD. This chain's CDR3 is CAISQPQHF. CDR3 coding DNA: TGTGCCATCAGTCAGCCCCAGCATTTT.

This clonotype was observed many times. This chain links TRBV20-1 with TRBJ1-2, with 7 nucleotides matching TRBD1. CDR1 and CDR2 from the germline V gene are DFQATT and SNEGSKA (reference sequence). The ends lost 5 bases at V and 4 bases at J; junction bases unmatched: 10. The length of the CDR3 is 14 residues. Here the CDR3 reads CSAGKNRDSYGYTF. The CDR3 DNA sequence: TGCAGTGCTGGTAAGAACCGGGACAGCTATGGCTACACCTTC.

Only a few counts were recorded for this clonotype. V gene TRBV7-2 combines with J gene TRBJ2-3; D not certain. The V end was cut by 0 bases, the J end by 4 bases, with 8 bases between. This CDR3 has 14 residues. Germline V gives CDR1 SGHTA, CDR2 FQGNSA. The CDR3 is CASSLAGLADTQYF. In DNA, the CDR3 is TGTGCCAGCAGCTTAGCTGGGCTAGCAGATACGCAGTATTTT.

This clonotype was counted many times. The gene calls are TRBV13 and TRBJ1-5; 7 bases line up with TRBD1. This CDR3 has 13 residues. Trimming removed 4 bases from V and 4 bases from J; junction bases left unmatched: 1. CDR1 and CDR2 (germline): PRHDT, FYEKMQ (reference sequence). The CDR3: CASSSRGNQPQHF. In DNA form, the CDR3 reads TGTGCCAGCAGCTCCAGGGGGAATCAGCCCCAGCATTTT.

The chain recombines TRBV7-9 with TRBJ2-1, with D possibly being TRBD1 or TRBD2 (5 bases each). The germline V and J ends were trimmed by 3 bases and 5 bases, with 11 bases remaining between them. The CDR3 has 14 residues. Germline V gives CDR1 SEHNR, CDR2 FQNEAQ (reference sequence). This CDR3 is CASSLVGVNNEQFF. DNA of the CDR3: TGTGCCAGCAGCTTGGTGGGGGTCAACAATGAGCAGTTCTTC.

The chain joins TRBV5-1 to TRBJ2-7; D possibly matches TRBD1 or TRBD2 (5 bases each). This CDR3 is 15 amino acids long. Trimming removed 2 bases at V and 2 bases at J, with 14 bases between. Per germline, CDR1 SGHRS and CDR2 YFSETQ. The CDR3 protein is CASSLQGTDTYEQYF. In DNA form, the CDR3 reads TGCGCCAGCAGCTTACAAGGGACCGACACCTACGAGCAGTACTTC. The full variable domain, with the rest looked up from reference TRBV5-1 and TRBJ2-7, is KAGVTQTPRYLIKTRGQQVTLSCSPISGHRSVSWYQQTPGQGLQFLFEYFSETQRNKGNFPGRFSGRQFSNSRSEMNVSTLELGDSALYLCASSLQGTDTYEQYFGPGTRLTVT.

The V and J genes are TRBV7-2 and TRBJ2-7; D uncertain. The germline CDR1 and CDR2 sequences are SGHTA and FQGNSA. Trimming left V 3 bases short and J 7 bases short, with 7 bases between. This CDR3 has 11 residues. The CDR3 loop reads CASSFNNEQYF. CDR3 coding DNA: TGTGCCAGCAGCTTCAACAATGAGCAGTACTTC.

The CDR3 nucleotides read TGTGCCAGCAGCCTGGCAGGGTCTAACTATGAAAAACTGTTTTTT. Translating it yields CASSLAGSNYEKLFF. The V and J genes are TRBV2 and TRBJ1-4; TRBD1 is a possible D gene (5 bases). The CDR3 has 15 residues. Trimming cost V 6 bases and J 6 bases, with 17 bases left between them. The germline V gene encodes CDR1 SNHLY and CDR2 FYNNEI.

This rearrangement joins TRBV10-3 to TRBJ2-7; possible D gene TRBD2, 5 bases. The CDR3 totals 14 residues. Germline loops: CDR1 ENHRY, CDR2 SYGVKD. The V end was cut by 3 bases, the J end by 8 bases, with 17 bases between. CDR3 nucleotide sequence: TGTGCCATCAGTGATTCGGGAATTCAGCCCCAGCAGTACTTC. Translating it yields CAISDSGIQPQQYF.

V usage is TRBV7-3 and J usage is TRBJ2-7, with D unresolved. The last part of the DNA fits TRBJ2-1 better; the J call may be wrong. The CDR3 runs 12 residues. Germline loops: CDR1 SGHTA, CDR2 FQGTGA. Here the CDR3 reads CASSLRPGEQFF. The DNA of the CDR3 is TGTGCCAGCAGCTTAAGACCGGGCGAGCAGTTCTTC.

At least ten counts were recorded for this clonotype. The rearrangement joins TRBV27 to TRBJ2-7; possible D gene TRBD2, 5 bases. Between the trimmed V and J ends, which lost 3 bases and 6 bases, there was a span of 9 bases. The germline CDR1 and CDR2 sequences are MNHEY and SMNVEV (reference sequence). This CDR3 comprises 12 residues. The CDR3 here is CASSLRRGEQYF. DNA for the CDR3: TGTGCCAGCAGTTTGCGTCGGGGCGAGCAGTACTTC.

This clonotype was seen ten or more times. The chain has TRBV24-1 and TRBJ2-6; D possibly corresponds to TRBD1 (5 bases). V was cut by 2 bases and J by 1 base, with 8 bases left in between. The CDR3 is 16 amino acids. From germline, CDR1 is KGHDR and CDR2 SFDVKD. The CDR3 loop reads CATSDSRVSGANVLTF. The CDR3 coding sequence is TGTGCCACCAGTGATTCCAGGGTGTCTGGGGCCAACGTCCTGACTTTC.

On this clonotype: This may be a read error, as it is one base from a much larger clone. This chain links TRBV7-9 with TRBJ1-5, with 8 bases matching TRBD1. The CDR3 contains 14 residues. Germline V gene data show CDR1 as SEHNR and CDR2 as FQNEAQ (reference sequence). The trim removed 5 bases at V and 4 bases at J, leaving 4 bases unmatched. The CDR3 DNA reads TGTGCCAGCAGCGCGACAGGGGAAAATCAGCCCCAGCATTTT. Translating gives CASSATGENQPQHF.

This chain links TRBV7-9 with TRBJ2-7; D is possibly TRBD1 (6 bases). The CDR3 spans 11 residues. The germline V gene encodes CDR1 SEHNR and CDR2 FQNEAQ (reference sequence). The V end was cut by 8 bases, the J end by 6 bases, with 11 bases between. CDR3 sequence: CASGQTSEQYF. CDR3 coding DNA: TGTGCCAGCGGACAGACCTCCGAGCAGTACTTC.

Only a few counts were recorded for this clonotype. J is TRBJ2-2 and V is TRBV6-6; TRBD1 agrees at 8 bases. Germline CDR1 is MNHNY and CDR2 is SVGAGI (reference sequence). The CDR3 has 16 residues. The V and J ends lost 7 bases and 7 bases, in that order; junction bases with no gene match: 14. The CDR3 is CASIFRTGREHGELFF. The CDR3 nucleotides read TGTGCCAGCATTTTCCGGACAGGGAGAGAACACGGGGAGCTGTTTTTT.

This clonotype has a handful of counts. The chain is built from TRBV12-5 and TRBJ2-2; D is perhaps TRBD2 (5 bases). The V gene lost 1 base and the J gene lost 6 bases, with 15 bases spanning the gap. Germline V lookup: CDR1 LGHNT, CDR2 FRNRAP. This CDR3 has 16 residues. DNA of the CDR3: TGTGCTAGTGGTTTGGGTTATGGGAGTTTTCCCGGGGAGCTGTTTTTT. Its protein product is CASGLGYGSFPGELFF.